This T cell receptor beta chain was observed in a study of cytomegalovirus exposure and HLA in healthy donors. Study-wide results and limits: Reportedly, HLA-A and HLA-B alleles of most subjects were accurately predicted from TCR beta. It was only CMV serostatus that was available as immune exposure information. A later examination showed that TCR association rates differed by HLA locus, with DRB1 most and HLA-C fewest. It was around 160 TCR beta chains that were listed as cytomegalovirus-associated.

As for this clone: Its specificity is unknown.

Germline V lookup: CDR1 KGHSH, CDR2 LQKENI. The junction had 8 bases not matched to a gene; V was cut back by 1 base and J by 6 bases. This CDR3 has 16 amino acids. A multiplex PCR was run with 60 Vbeta primers and 13 Jbeta primers. Repertoires were generated with immunoSEQ multiplex PCR, while TCRdb's copy carries only in-frame clones and drops some. This table has 240,000 or so clones, approximately 80% appearing once. Input material: PBMCs. The clonotype comes from a woman in her sixties in good health and CMV-seropositive. The rearrangement joins TRBV18 to TRBJ1-5, with TRBD1 matching over 8 bases. The DNA of the CDR3 is TGTGCCAGCTCACCACTTGGACAGGGTGTGGGTCAGCCCCAGCATTTT. Protein: CASSPLGQGVGQPQHF.